The 32 T cell receptor beta chains below all came from one sample that was sequenced in a study of technical replicates of blood from a few donors. Using immunoSEQ multiplex PCR, the repertoire was profiled, and TCRdb retains in-frame clones only, with some absent. The profile shows tens of thousands of clones, 80% to 95% of them singletons. Sample: T cells isolated from PBMCs. Receptors were obtained from a human donor in good health.

In DNA form, the CDR3 reads TGTGCCATCAGGACAGGTACTGAAGCTTTCTTT. This encodes CAIRTGTEAFF. This chain links TRBV10-3 with TRBJ1-1; possible D gene TRBD1, 6 bases. The CDR3 is 11 residues long. The germline CDR1 and CDR2 sequences are ENHRY and SYGVKD. V was trimmed by 6 bases and J by 5 bases, leaving 7 bases between them.

The chain carries TRBV4-2 and TRBJ2-3; a weak D match, TRBD1 (6 bases). With 0 bases removed from V and 4 bases from J, the gap between germline ends came to 14 bases. CDR1 is LGHNA, CDR2 YNFKEQ, per germline. The CDR3 covers 16 residues. CDR3 DNA: TGTGCCAGCAGCCAAGAGGAAAGGGGGAGCGCAGATACGCAGTATTTT. Translated, it gives CASSQEERGSADTQYF.

The chain links TRBV7-2 to TRBJ2-2; 11 bases are a match to TRBD2. The CDR3 is 17 amino acids. With 1 base clipped from V and 5 bases from J, the junction kept 6 bases outside the gene matches. CDR1 is SGHTA, CDR2 FQGNSA, per germline. The CDR3 reads CASSLVTSGSRTGELFF. CDR3 coding DNA: TGTGCCAGCAGCTTAGTTACTAGCGGGAGCCGGACCGGGGAGCTGTTTTTT.

The V call is TRBV7-8, the J call TRBJ2-2; TRBD1 matches 8 bases. The CDR3 totals 15 residues. With 7 bases clipped from V and 1 base from J, the junction kept 5 bases outside the gene matches. The germline CDR1 and CDR2 sequences are SGHVS and FQNEAQ. This chain's CDR3 is CASNSGGLNTGELFF. CDR3 in DNA: TGTGCCAGCAACTCAGGGGGCTTGAACACCGGGGAGCTGTTTTTT.

The chain is built from TRBV4-1 and TRBJ1-4; D remains ambiguous. V lost 1 base and J lost 7, with 7 bases in between. Looked up from germline, CDR1 is MGHRA and CDR2 is YSYEKL. This CDR3 has 13 amino acids. In nucleotides, the CDR3 is TGCGCCAGCAGCCAAGTACTCTTTGAAAAACTGTTTTTT. Translation gives CASSQVLFEKLFF.

The chain couples TRBV27 to TRBJ1-2; 9 bases are a match to TRBD1. The CDR3 totals 14 residues. The germline V gene encodes CDR1 MNHEY and CDR2 SMNVEV (reference sequence). The J segment lost 2 bases and the V segment lost 4 bases, leaving 2 bases of the junction unmatched. The CDR3 is CASSYGTGNYGYTF. Written as DNA, the CDR3 is TGTGCCAGCAGTTACGGGACAGGGAACTATGGCTACACCTTC.

This CDR3 reads CASSLSGAYTDTQYF. As DNA, the CDR3 is TGTGCCAGCAGCTTAAGTGGGGCTTACACAGATACGCAGTATTTT. The chain is built from TRBV7-3 and TRBJ2-3, with D possibly TRBD1 on 5 matching bases. CDR3 length: 15 residues. Germline CDR1 reads SGHTA; CDR2 reads FQGTGA. The V gene lost 1 base and the J gene lost 2 bases, with 10 bases spanning the gap.

The chain couples TRBV19 to TRBJ1-5; TRBD1 agrees at 9 bases. V trimming: 1 base; J trimming: 5 bases; junction bases outside the gene matches: 6. The CDR3 runs 16 residues. Germline-derived CDR1 and CDR2 are LNHDA and SQIVND (reference sequence). Here the CDR3 reads CASSIARDREDQPQHF. DNA for the CDR3: TGTGCCAGTAGTATAGCAAGGGACAGGGAAGATCAGCCCCAGCATTTT.

This clone was recorded only once. V and J are TRBV29-1 and TRBJ1-2; TRBD1 aligns across 10 bases. CDR3 length: 13 amino acids. With 6 bases clipped from V and 4 bases from J, the junction kept 5 bases outside the gene matches. Germline V gene lookup returns CDR1 SQVTM and CDR2 ANQGSEA. CDR3 in DNA: TGCAGCGTCGACAGGGGGCGCAGCTATGGCTACACCTTC. Amino acids: CSVDRGRSYGYTF.

This CDR3 reads CASRWREHHNEQFF. The CDR3 DNA is TGTGCCTCCCGGTGGCGGGAGCATCACAATGAGCAGTTCTTC. The chain is built from TRBV30 and TRBJ2-1; 7 nucleotides match TRBD2. The germline CDR1 and CDR2 sequences are GTSNPN and SVGIG (reference sequence). The CDR3 runs 14 residues. V trimming: 7 bases; J trimming: 5 bases; junction bases outside the gene matches: 11.

The chain has TRBV11-2 and TRBJ2-7; 7 bases map to TRBD1. The CDR3 contains 15 residues. The trim removed 5 bases at V and 3 bases at J, leaving 10 bases unmatched. Germline CDR1 SGHAT, CDR2 FQNNGV. This chain's CDR3 is CASSMLQGQSYEQYF. The CDR3 DNA sequence: TGTGCCAGCAGCATGCTTCAGGGACAGAGCTACGAGCAGTACTTC.

The chain combines TRBV19 with TRBJ2-1; 13 nucleotides match TRBD2. Trimming took 6 bases from V and 9 from J; bases not matched to a gene: 5. Germline V CDR1 and CDR2: LNHDA, SQIVND (reference sequence). This CDR3 spans 14 amino acids. The CDR3 nucleotides are TGTGCCAGTAGCATACTAGCGGGAGGGCCTGAGCAGTTCTTC. It codes for CASSILAGGPEQFF.

This rearrangement joins TRBV6-5 to TRBJ1-2; 8 bases agree with TRBD1. Germline CDR1 and CDR2: MNHEY and SVGAGI. The ends lost 2 bases at V and 9 bases at J; junction bases unmatched: 5. The CDR3 is 13 amino acids. The CDR3 sequence: CASSYGGQGSYTF. The CDR3 nucleotides read TGTGCCAGCAGTTACGGTGGACAGGGCAGCTACACCTTC.

This clone was counted once. The chain joins TRBV7-2 to TRBJ2-1, with 8 bases fitting TRBD2. The germline gives CDR1 SGHTA, CDR2 FQGNSA. J lost 3 bases, V lost 6 bases, and 10 bases had no gene match. The CDR3 sequence is 16 residues long. The CDR3 region has the DNA TGTGCCAGCAGTAAAAGCCCAGCGGGAGTCTACAATGAGCAGTTCTTC. This codes for CASSKSPAGVYNEQFF. Complete variable domain (other parts from reference TRBV7-2 and TRBJ2-1): GAGVSQSPSNKVTEKGKDVELRCDPISGHTALYWYRQSLGQGLEFLIYFQGNSAPDKSGLPSDRFSAERTGGSVSTLTIQRTQQEDSAVYLCASSKSPAGVYNEQFFGPGTRLTVL.

J is TRBJ1-2 and V is TRBV5-4; TRBD1 aligns across 8 bases. With 4 bases clipped from V and 8 bases from J, the junction kept 13 bases outside the gene matches. Germline V lookup: CDR1 SGHNT, CDR2 YYREEE (reference sequence). The CDR3 spans 15 residues. CDR3 loop: CASSPPLGQGAGYTF. CDR3 sequence (DNA): TGTGCCAGCAGCCCTCCCTTGGGGCAGGGGGCGGGCTACACCTTC.

This clone has just a few counts. The rearrangement links TRBV30 to TRBJ1-4; the D gene is possibly TRBD1 (6 bases). V shed 3 bases and J shed 3 bases, with 8 bases lying between them. The CDR3 covers 13 residues. Germline CDR1 and CDR2: GTSNPN and SVGIG (reference sequence). The CDR3 DNA sequence: TGTGCCTGGAGGGACAGCCCTAATGAAAAACTGTTTTTT. Translating gives CAWRDSPNEKLFF.

In this sample, this clone turned up once. This chain links TRBV7-2 with TRBJ1-1, with a weak D call TRBD1 (5 bases). This CDR3 spans 15 amino acids. The ends were cut back, 5 bases at V and 3 bases at J, with 16 bases in the middle. Germline assignment: CDR1 SGHTA and CDR2 FQGNSA. This CDR3 is CASSTRGVSDTEAFF. As DNA, the CDR3 is TGTGCCAGCAGCACCCGGGGGGTGTCGGACACTGAAGCTTTCTTT.

The CDR3 sequence is CASSLLGLAGVDTQYF. CDR3 DNA sequence: TGCGCCAGCAGCTTACTTGGACTAGCGGGAGTGGATACGCAGTATTTT. V and J are TRBV5-1 and TRBJ2-3; 13 positions match TRBD2. The germline V gene has CDR1 SGHRS and CDR2 YFSETQ. V trimming: 2 bases; J trimming: 6 bases; junction bases outside the gene matches: 6. This CDR3 has 16 amino acids.

V and J are TRBV18 and TRBJ2-7; tentative D call: TRBD2 (7 bases). CDR1 and CDR2 from the germline V gene are KGHSH and LQKENI. CDR3 size: 11 residues. Between the trimmed V and J ends, which lost 10 bases and 6 bases, there was a span of 13 bases. CDR3 in amino acids: CATKRGGEQYF. CDR3 nucleotides: TGTGCCACCAAAAGGGGGGGCGAGCAGTACTTC. Supplemented by reference TRBV18 and TRBJ2-7, the full variable domain reads NAGVMQNPRHLVRRRGQEARLRCSPMKGHSHVYWYRQLPEEGLKFMVYLQKENIIDESGMPKERFSAEFPKEGPSILRIQQVVRGDSAAYFCATKRGGEQYFGPGTRLTVT.

A remark on this clone: At one end the junction does not follow the germline gene, possibly because of a read error. V gene TRBV28 combines with J gene TRBJ1-1; TRBD1 matches at 10 bases. CDR1 MDHEN and CDR2 SYDVKM come from the germline V gene. The CDR3 spans 18 residues. The chain's CDR3 is CASSQIRNPGQGNAEAFF. In nucleotides, the CDR3 is TGTGCCAGCAGTCAGATACGAAACCCGGGACAGGGGAACGCTGAAGCTTTCTTT.

The chain carries TRBV29-1 and TRBJ2-5, with a tentative D call TRBD2 (6 bases). Germline values: CDR1 SQVTM, CDR2 ANQGSEA. V lost 5 bases to trimming and J lost 5 bases, with 21 bases between them. This CDR3 contains 15 residues. The CDR3 region has the DNA TGCAGCGTTCAGACGTCCGGGACTCATGGGGAGACCCAGTACTTC. It yields the protein CSVQTSGTHGETQYF.

This chain uses TRBV29-1 with TRBJ2-1; 7 positions match TRBD1. The CDR3 is 13 amino acids. Germline V lookup: CDR1 SQVTM, CDR2 ANQGSEA. J lost 4 bases, V lost 6 bases, and 6 bases had no gene match. The CDR3, as DNA: TGCAGCGTGACCGGGACAGATTACAATGAGCAGTTCTTC. Translated: CSVTGTDYNEQFF.

The chain links TRBV30 to TRBJ2-6, with D tentatively TRBD1 (5 bases). The CDR3 sequence is 14 residues long. Trimming took off 4 bases at V and 0 bases at J, with 7 bases between the two ends. Germline CDR1 GTSNPN, CDR2 SVGIG (reference sequence). The CDR3 nucleotides are TGTGCCTGGAAAGGGGACTCTGGGGCCAACGTCCTGACTTTC. Protein sequence: CAWKGDSGANVLTF.

This sequence joins TRBV6-5 and TRBJ1-2, with no clear D. CDR1 is MNHEY and CDR2 is SVGAGI in the germline V gene. With 10 bases removed from V and 8 bases from J, the gap between germline ends came to 14 bases. The length of the CDR3 is 11 residues. The CDR3 reads CATRTAGGYTF. As DNA, the CDR3 is TGTGCCACCAGGACCGCGGGAGGCTACACCTTC.

The V call is TRBV6-5, the J call TRBJ1-2; TRBD1 agrees at 7 bases. Germline loops: CDR1 MNHEY, CDR2 SVGAGI. The CDR3 totals 14 residues. With V trimmed by 8 bases and J by 5 bases, 11 bases remained unmatched. CDR3 residues: CASGYTGEAYGYTF. DNA of the CDR3: TGTGCCAGCGGCTACACAGGGGAGGCGTATGGCTACACCTTC.

The rearrangement joins TRBV27 to TRBJ2-7; D is possibly TRBD1 (7 bases). CDR3 length: 14 amino acids. With 2 bases removed from V and 5 bases from J, the gap between germline ends came to 13 bases. The germline V gene encodes CDR1 MNHEY and CDR2 SMNVEV (reference sequence). In DNA, the CDR3 is TGTGCCAGCAGTTTAAGGAGGGGGCCAAACGAGCAGTACTTC. Protein sequence: CASSLRRGPNEQYF.

This chain connects TRBV9 to TRBJ2-2; possibly TRBD2 for D (7 bases). With 1 base removed from V and 3 bases from J, the gap between germline ends came to 13 bases. This CDR3 contains 16 residues. Germline lookup yields CDR1 SGDLS and CDR2 YYNGEE. CDR3 sequence (DNA): TGTGCCAGCAGCGTAATGGGCGGGGGCGACACCGGGGAGCTGTTTTTT. Translated, it gives CASSVMGGGDTGELFF.

The V call is TRBV27, the J call TRBJ2-7; TRBD1 is a possible D gene (6 bases). The CDR3 totals 14 residues. V lost 3 bases and J 5 bases, leaving 14 bases between the germline ends. The germline CDR1 and CDR2 sequences are MNHEY and SMNVEV (reference sequence). CDR3 bases: TGTGCCAGCAGTTTCCGAGGGGGTTTTGACGAGCAGTACTTC. It encodes CASSFRGGFDEQYF.

This chain links TRBV27 with TRBJ1-2, with D perhaps matching TRBD1 (5 bases). Trimming pared 7 bases from V and 5 bases from J, leaving 17 bases between. This CDR3 comprises 14 residues. Germline V lookup: CDR1 MNHEY, CDR2 SMNVEV (reference sequence). The CDR3 spells CASTPLGGAYGYTF. The CDR3 DNA follows: TGTGCCAGCACCCCCCTGGGGGGAGCGTATGGCTACACCTTC.

This sequence joins TRBV6-5 and TRBJ2-7; D perhaps matches TRBD2 (6 bases). Between the trimmed V and J ends, which lost 2 bases and 5 bases, there was a span of 13 bases. The CDR3 spans 14 residues. Germline V lookup: CDR1 MNHEY, CDR2 SVGAGI. In DNA, the CDR3 is TGTGCCAGCAGTTACGCGACTAGTCTTAACGAGCAGTACTTC. Translated, it gives CASSYATSLNEQYF.

The CDR3 nucleotides read TGTGCCAGCAGTTACAGGGCTCAGCGGCACACAGATACGCAGTATTTT. Protein product: CASSYRAQRHTDTQYF. The V gene is TRBV6-6, the J gene TRBJ2-3, with D perhaps TRBD2 (5 bases). Trimming took off 2 bases at V and 2 bases at J, with 14 bases between the two ends. Germline assignment: CDR1 MNHNY and CDR2 SVGAGI (reference sequence). The CDR3 sequence is 16 residues long.

The genes are TRBV7-3 and TRBJ2-7; 9 bases are a match to TRBD2. Germline V CDR1 and CDR2: SGHTA, FQGTGA. With 2 bases clipped from V and 6 bases from J, the junction kept 11 bases outside the gene matches. CDR3 length: 16 amino acids. The CDR3 here is CASSLFSSGNFGEQYF. DNA for the CDR3: TGTGCCAGCAGCTTATTCTCTAGCGGGAACTTCGGCGAGCAGTACTTC.